A selection of T cell receptor beta chains follows, all from one sample in a study of CD8 T cells in Susac syndrome. TCRdb itself ran the immunoSEQ multiplex PCR reads through MiXCR, one entry per CDR3 protein. Seen here are approximately 140,000 distinct CDR3 sequences, about 94% observed once, and the top ten hold approximately 0.3%. The sample comprised CD8+ T cells from PBMCs. The receptors shown here come from a human donor in good health. Each CDR3 is given without its conserved first and last residue. Each record gives: J gene, V gene, clone size, CDR3 protein. A row's size may be missing; if present it is once, few, many or a size class.

TRBJ2-5 TRBV6-5 . ASSWTGSETQY
TRBJ2-7 TRBV12-3/TRBV12-4 once ASSPRTSGSVYEQY
TRBJ2-7 TRBV29-1 . SALAIGSYEQY
TRBJ1-1 TRBV27 . ASNDGEAF
TRBJ2-7 TRBV5-4 . ASSSTSGSNIYEQY
TRBJ2-3 TRBV7-9 . ASSLGQGADTQY
TRBJ2-7 TRBV28 . ASSLESTSYYEQY
TRBJ2-5 TRBV7-2 once ASSLRGLAGQETQY
TRBJ2-1 TRBV20-1 . SARDLTSGIVDEQF
TRBJ2-1 TRBV29-1 . SVEEASGISYNEQF
TRBJ1-5 TRBV28 . ASRGQFSNQPQH
TRBJ2-7 TRBV20-1 . SAKVVGANYEQY
TRBJ1-5 TRBV15 . ATSRYSSNQPQH
TRBJ2-4 TRBV29-1 . SVAGTNWEKNIQY
TRBJ2-3 TRBV15 . ATSRTGGSTDTQY
TRBJ2-1 TRBV5-1 . ASSLEITSGLYNEQF
TRBJ2-3 TRBV7-3 . ASSSGLAATDTQY
TRBJ2-1 TRBV4-2 . ASSPDRGVDEQF
TRBJ2-7 TRBV27 . ATFGGADEQY
TRBJ2-1 TRBV20-1 . SATDRRGNEQF
TRBJ2-1 TRBV20-1 . SASGMAYNEQF
TRBJ2-1 TRBV2 . ASSKAGEDNEQF
TRBJ1-1 TRBV5-6 . ASSAPTEAF